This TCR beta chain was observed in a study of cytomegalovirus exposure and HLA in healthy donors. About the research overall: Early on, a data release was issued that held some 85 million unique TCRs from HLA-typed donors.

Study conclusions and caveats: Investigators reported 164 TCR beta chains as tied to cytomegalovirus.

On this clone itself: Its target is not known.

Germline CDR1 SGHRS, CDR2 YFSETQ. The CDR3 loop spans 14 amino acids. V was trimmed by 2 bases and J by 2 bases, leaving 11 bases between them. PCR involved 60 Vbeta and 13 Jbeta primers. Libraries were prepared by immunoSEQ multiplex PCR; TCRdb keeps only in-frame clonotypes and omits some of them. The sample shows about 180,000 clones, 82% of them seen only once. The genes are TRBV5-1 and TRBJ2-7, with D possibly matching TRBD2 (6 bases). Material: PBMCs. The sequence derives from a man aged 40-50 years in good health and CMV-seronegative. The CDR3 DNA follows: TGCGCCAGCAGCTTTGCGGGGAGCCCCTACGAGCAGTACTTC. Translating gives CASSFAGSPYEQYF.